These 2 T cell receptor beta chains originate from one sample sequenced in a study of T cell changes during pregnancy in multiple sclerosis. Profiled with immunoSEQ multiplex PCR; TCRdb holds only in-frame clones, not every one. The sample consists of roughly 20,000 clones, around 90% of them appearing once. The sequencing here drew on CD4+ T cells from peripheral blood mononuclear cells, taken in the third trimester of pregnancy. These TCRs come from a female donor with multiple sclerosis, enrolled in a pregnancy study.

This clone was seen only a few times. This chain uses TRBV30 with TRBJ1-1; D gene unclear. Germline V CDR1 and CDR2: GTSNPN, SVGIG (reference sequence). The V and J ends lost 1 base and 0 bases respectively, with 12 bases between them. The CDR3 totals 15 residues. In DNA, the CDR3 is TGTGCCTGGAGTGGTCTGCGGCAGCTGAACACTGAAGCTTTCTTT. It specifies CAWSGLRQLNTEAFF. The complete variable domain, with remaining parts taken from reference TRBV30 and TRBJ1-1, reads SQTIHQWPATLVQPVGSPLSLECTVEGTSNPNLYWYRQAAGRGLQLLFYSVGIGQISSEVPQNLSASRPQDRQFILSSKKLLLSDSGFYLCAWSGLRQLNTEAFFGQGTRLTVV.

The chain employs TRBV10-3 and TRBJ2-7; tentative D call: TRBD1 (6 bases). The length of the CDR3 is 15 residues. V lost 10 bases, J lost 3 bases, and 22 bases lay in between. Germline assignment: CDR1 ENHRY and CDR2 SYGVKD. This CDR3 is CATGRTPTGGYEQYF. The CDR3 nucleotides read TGTGCCACTGGACGTACGCCGACAGGCGGCTACGAGCAGTACTTC.